This passage covers 27 T cell receptor beta chains from one sample sequenced in a study of T cell responses to AZD1222 COVID-19 vaccine. The table came from immunoSEQ multiplex PCR; TCRdb's copy has only in-frame clones and leaves some out. This table has roughly 150,000 clones, around nine tenths appearing once. The sample in question was peripheral blood, obtained on day 0 of AZD1222 vaccination. These receptors were collected from an adult in good health.

This clone turned up a few times. The chain couples TRBV3-1 (or the pseudogene TRBV3-2) to TRBJ2-7; D may correspond to TRBD1 or TRBD2 (5 bases each). The CDR3 is 15 residues long. V lost 3 bases and J 6 bases, leaving 18 bases between the germline ends. Germline CDR1 reads LGHDT; CDR2 reads YNNKEL (reference sequence). The CDR3, as DNA: TGTGCCAGCAGCCAGGGGGTTGGGTCCTACGTCGAGCAGTACTTC. Its protein is CASSQGVGSYVEQYF.

Remarks on this clone: Within the sample, other DNA sequences also encode this same CDR3. V and J are TRBV5-1 and TRBJ2-1, with 7 bases aligning to TRBD1. This CDR3 is built from 14 residues. V lost 0 bases and J lost 4; bases outside the gene matches: 1. Per the germline V gene, CDR1 is SGHRS and CDR2 is YFSETQ. The DNA of the CDR3 is TGCGCCAGCAGCTTGGGGACAGGATACAATGAGCAGTTCTTC. Translating gives CASSLGTGYNEQFF.

The chain employs TRBV6-6 and TRBJ2-7; D not resolved. Germline assignment: CDR1 MNHNY and CDR2 SVGAGI (reference sequence). The CDR3 consists of 16 residues. V lost 0 bases and J lost 2, with 14 bases in between. CDR3 sequence reads: CASSYSTLHIAYEQYF. In DNA, the CDR3 is TGTGCCAGCAGTTACTCGACCCTACATATCGCCTACGAGCAGTACTTC.

V is TRBV7-2 and J is TRBJ2-3, with D perhaps matching TRBD2 (6 bases). This CDR3 is built from 17 residues. Germline CDR1 is SGHTA and CDR2 is FQGNSA. The germline V and J ends were trimmed by 5 bases and 4 bases, with 22 bases remaining between them. This CDR3 is CASSPWGSGAAPDTQYF. The DNA for the CDR3 is TGTGCCAGCAGCCCCTGGGGTAGCGGCGCTGCTCCAGATACGCAGTATTTT.

The CDR3 is CASSQGTTGGPNYGYTF. The DNA of the CDR3 is TGTGCCAGCAGCCAAGGAACTACGGGGGGACCCAACTATGGCTACACCTTC. This sequence joins TRBV4-2 and TRBJ1-2; tentative D call: TRBD1 (5 bases). CDR1 LGHNA and CDR2 YNFKEQ come from the germline V gene. The ends were cut back, 1 base at V and 2 bases at J, with 17 bases in the middle. The length of the CDR3 is 17 residues.

V is TRBV7-2 and J is TRBJ1-5, with D unclear. Germline V gives CDR1 SGHTA, CDR2 FQGNSA. Trimming took off 1 base at V and 3 bases at J, with 4 bases between the two ends. The CDR3 spans 13 residues. The CDR3 nucleotides read TGTGCCAGCAGCTTAGGTCCCAATCAGCCCCAGCATTTT. This translates into CASSLGPNQPQHF.

The chain combines TRBV15 with TRBJ1-3; D remains unclear. The CDR3 is made up of 18 amino acids. Trimming shortened V by 0 bases and J by 7 bases, and 22 bases separated the two germline ends. Germline V CDR1 and CDR2: LNHNV, YYDKDF (reference sequence). This chain's CDR3 is CATSRDPPGRSGRNTIYF. The CDR3 DNA reads TGTGCCACCAGCAGAGATCCCCCGGGCAGATCCGGGAGGAACACCATATATTTT.

The J gene is TRBJ1-3, the V gene TRBV4-3, with D possibly being TRBD1 (5 bases). Trimming cost V 1 base and J 2 bases, with 9 bases left between them. This CDR3 is 15 amino acids long. The germline V gene encodes CDR1 LGHNA and CDR2 YSLEER. CDR3 sequence (DNA): TGCGCCAGCAGCCAAGGATCGGGGCCTGGAAACACCATATATTTT. The encoded protein is CASSQGSGPGNTIYF.

This clone was observed a single time. The chain uses TRBV5-8 and TRBJ2-1; D might be TRBD2 (5 bases). V was shortened by 3 bases and J by 0 bases, with 13 bases between the two germline ends. This CDR3 has 16 amino acids. Germline CDR1 is SGHTS and CDR2 is YDEGEE. The CDR3 DNA is TGTGCCAGCAGCTCACTAGTGTATGTCTCCTACAATGAGCAGTTCTTC. Encoded protein: CASSSLVYVSYNEQFF. Combining the CDR3 with reference TRBV5-8 and TRBJ2-1 gives the whole variable domain EAGVTQSPTHLIKTRGQQATLRCSPISGHTSVYWYQQALGLGLQFLLWYDEGEERNRGNFPPRFSGRQFPNYSSELNVNALELEDSALYLCASSSLVYVSYNEQFFGPGTRLTVL.

V is TRBV9 and J is TRBJ2-1, with TRBD2 identical over 10 bases. After removal of 4 bases from V and 1 base from J, the junction contained 5 bases not matched to a gene. Looked up from germline, CDR1 is SGDLS and CDR2 is YYNGEE. CDR3 length: 16 residues. The CDR3 sequence is CASSSTSGASYNEQFF. In nucleotides, the CDR3 is TGTGCCAGCAGCTCCACTAGCGGGGCATCCTACAATGAGCAGTTCTTC.

This clone showed up just a few times. V usage is TRBV4-2 and J usage is TRBJ2-1; D unclear. CDR1 is LGHNA and CDR2 is YNFKEQ in the germline V gene. The V gene lost 1 base and the J gene lost 0 bases, with 13 bases spanning the gap. The length of the CDR3 is 17 residues. CDR3 loop: CASSQASWGSSYNEQFF. The CDR3 DNA reads TGTGCCAGCAGCCAAGCTTCGTGGGGTTCCTCCTACAATGAGCAGTTCTTC.

The chain combines TRBV7-2 with TRBJ2-3, with 8 bases that match TRBD2. The trim removed 5 bases at V and 0 bases at J, leaving 7 bases unmatched. The V gene's germline CDR1 is SGHTA and CDR2 FQGNSA. The CDR3 has 16 amino acids. The CDR3 DNA reads TGTGCCAGCAGCCCCTCCGGGGGGGCAAGCACAGATACGCAGTATTTT. Translated, it gives CASSPSGGASTDTQYF.

This chain joins TRBV12-3 or TRBV12-4 and TRBJ2-1, with D perhaps matching TRBD2 (5 bases). The CDR3 totals 13 residues. V lost 6 bases to trimming and J lost 4 bases, with 10 bases between them. The CDR3 sequence is CASSWEKYNEQFF. The CDR3 DNA sequence: TGTGCCAGCAGCTGGGAGAAGTACAATGAGCAGTTCTTC.

This clone was counted between two and nine times. The V gene is TRBV18, the J gene TRBJ1-5; 8 bases align to TRBD1. Trimming cost V 3 bases and J 2 bases; bases outside gene matches: 3. CDR1 and CDR2 from the germline V gene are KGHSH and LQKENI. The CDR3 has 15 residues. CDR3 in amino acids: CASSPRGPGNQPQHF. The CDR3 bases are TGTGCCAGCTCACCCAGGGGGCCGGGCAATCAGCCCCAGCATTTT.

This rearrangement joins TRBV30 to TRBJ2-7; 9 bases fit TRBD1. V shed 3 bases and J 4 bases; nucleotides not matched to a gene: 10. CDR3 length: 15 amino acids. Germline CDR1 reads GTSNPN; CDR2 reads SVGIG (reference sequence). DNA for the CDR3: TGTGCCTGGAGGGTTCCCGGGACAGGGACGTACGAGCAGTACTTC. Residues: CAWRVPGTGTYEQYF.

This clone was observed a few times. CDR3 DNA: TGTGCCAGTTTGGTACTAGCGCCGTACGAGCAGTACTTC. It translates to CASLVLAPYEQYF. The rearrangement joins TRBV19 to TRBJ2-7; the match to TRBD2 covers 7 bases. The V segment lost 8 bases and the J segment 4 bases; nucleotides outside the gene matches: 8. This CDR3 has 13 residues. CDR1 is LNHDA, CDR2 SQIVND, per germline (reference sequence).

Note on this clone: This CDR3 is also generated by other DNA sequences in the sample. The V gene is TRBV18, the J gene TRBJ1-1; a weak D match, TRBD1 (5 bases). Trimming pared 3 bases from V and 3 bases from J, leaving 8 bases between. Germline CDR1 is KGHSH and CDR2 is LQKENI. CDR3 length equals 13 residues. The CDR3 DNA reads as TGTGCCAGCTCACCTCGGGGGGACACTGAAGCTTTCTTT. It translates to CASSPRGDTEAFF.

This clone turned up a few times. The chain couples TRBV19 to TRBJ1-6, with TRBD1 matching 9 bases. After removal of 5 bases from V and 3 bases from J, the junction contained 2 bases not matched to a gene. Germline loops: CDR1 LNHDA, CDR2 SQIVND (reference sequence). The CDR3 sequence is 15 residues long. The CDR3 loop reads CASSRDRDYNSPLHF. As DNA, the CDR3 is TGTGCCAGTAGTCGGGACAGGGACTATAATTCACCCCTCCACTTT.

This clone turned up a few times. The chain combines TRBV18 with TRBJ1-1; a possible D gene is TRBD1 (5 bases). Trimming shortened V by 6 bases and J by 4 bases, and 21 bases separated the two germline ends. Germline values: CDR1 KGHSH, CDR2 LQKENI. This CDR3 contains 16 residues. This CDR3 reads CASSRSSGPRGTEAFF. DNA for the CDR3: TGTGCCAGCTCCCGCTCGTCGGGTCCAAGGGGCACTGAAGCTTTCTTT.

The rearrangement joins TRBV15 to TRBJ2-1; D call uncertain. The ends were cut back, 0 bases at V and 15 bases at J, with 12 bases in the middle. This CDR3 has 12 amino acids. Germline values: CDR1 LNHNV, CDR2 YYDKDF (reference sequence). Written as DNA, the CDR3 is TGTGCCACCAGCAGAGATCGGCGGAAGGCGTTCTTC. Its translation is CATSRDRRKAFF.

The chain joins TRBV6-6 to TRBJ1-5; 7 positions agree with TRBD1. V was pared by 6 bases and J by 7 bases, with 6 bases of the junction left unmatched. CDR3 length equals 13 residues. Germline values: CDR1 MNHNY, CDR2 SVGAGI (reference sequence). As DNA, the CDR3 is TGTGCCAGCAGCCCGACAGGGTTCCAGCCCCAGCATTTT. Translation gives CASSPTGFQPQHF.

The chain couples TRBV15 to TRBJ2-3; the D is unclear. The germline gives CDR1 LNHNV, CDR2 YYDKDF (reference sequence). V was shortened by 7 bases and J by 0 bases, with 17 bases between the two germline ends. The CDR3 totals 16 residues. This CDR3 is CATKAWVVKSTDTQYF. CDR3 nucleotide sequence: TGTGCCACCAAGGCTTGGGTTGTAAAGAGCACAGATACGCAGTATTTT.

The chain employs TRBV25-1 and TRBJ1-6, with a tentative D call TRBD1 (6 bases). There are 15 residues in the CDR3. The germline CDR1 and CDR2 sequences are MGHDK and SYGVNS. V gave up 11 bases and J gave up 7 bases, with 21 bases separating them. The CDR3, as DNA: TGTGCCTCCAGGTCGGGGGGGGCCCGCAATTCACCCCTCCACTTT. As protein: CASRSGGARNSPLHF.

V usage is TRBV6-5 and J usage is TRBJ2-7; 10 nucleotides align to TRBD2. The CDR3 is 12 amino acids. Germline values: CDR1 MNHEY, CDR2 SVGAGI. V lost 8 bases, J lost 3 bases, and 1 base stayed unmatched. CDR3 in amino acids: CASGTSVYEQYF. As DNA, the CDR3 is TGTGCCAGCGGGACTAGCGTCTACGAGCAGTACTTC.

The CDR3 here is CASSFRGTEAFF. Here the CDR3 DNA reads TGTGCCAGCAGTTTTAGGGGGACTGAAGCTTTCTTT. The J gene is TRBJ1-1, the V gene TRBV27; a possible D gene is TRBD1 (6 bases). CDR3 length equals 12 residues. From germline, CDR1 is MNHEY and CDR2 SMNVEV (reference sequence). The ends were cut back, 3 bases at V and 5 bases at J, with 7 bases in the middle.

V gene TRBV5-4 combines with J gene TRBJ2-7; 9 bases line up with TRBD1. The CDR3 consists of 16 residues. CDR1 SGHNT and CDR2 YYREEE come from the germline V gene (reference sequence). V gave up 0 bases and J gave up 0 bases; unmatched junction bases: 4. The CDR3 here is CASSLGGQGSSYEQYF. CDR3 coding DNA: TGTGCCAGCAGCTTGGGGGGACAGGGAAGCTCCTACGAGCAGTACTTC. Together with reference TRBV5-4 and TRBJ2-7, the CDR3 gives the full variable domain: ETGVTQSPTHLIKTRGQQVTLRCSSQSGHNTVSWYQQALGQGPQFIFQYYREEENGRGNFPPRFSGLQFPNYSSELNVNALELDDSALYLCASSLGGQGSSYEQYFGPGTRLTVT.

V and J are TRBV10-1 and TRBJ2-3; D remains unclear. Trimming removed 3 bases from V and 5 bases from J, with 9 bases in between. The CDR3 loop spans 13 amino acids. The V gene's germline CDR1 is WNHNN and CDR2 SYGVQD (reference sequence). The CDR3 DNA follows: TGCGCCAGCAGTGATAGCCGGAGAGATACGCAGTATTTT. Translation: CASSDSRRDTQYF.